This TCR beta chain was observed in a study of T cell responses to AZD1222 COVID-19 vaccine. General study findings and limits: Baseline seropositivity characterized only six AZD1222 recipients.

Trimming pared 5 bases from V and 3 bases from J, leaving 6 bases between. The CDR3 totals 12 residues. CDR1 and CDR2 (germline): SEHNR, FQNEAQ (reference sequence). In this sample, this clone turned up a few times. Antigen specificity is unknown. Assay: immunoSEQ multiplex PCR; the TCRdb copy retains only in-frame clones and omits some. The sample has 150,000 to 180,000 clones; around 85% are singletons. The V and J genes are TRBV7-9 and TRBJ2-3, with no clear D. The TCR originated in an adult in good health. The starting material was peripheral blood, obtained on day 0 of MenACWY control vaccination. CDR3 sequence (DNA): TGTGCCAGCAGCGGGGTGACAGATACGCAGTATTTT. Translating gives CASSGVTDTQYF.